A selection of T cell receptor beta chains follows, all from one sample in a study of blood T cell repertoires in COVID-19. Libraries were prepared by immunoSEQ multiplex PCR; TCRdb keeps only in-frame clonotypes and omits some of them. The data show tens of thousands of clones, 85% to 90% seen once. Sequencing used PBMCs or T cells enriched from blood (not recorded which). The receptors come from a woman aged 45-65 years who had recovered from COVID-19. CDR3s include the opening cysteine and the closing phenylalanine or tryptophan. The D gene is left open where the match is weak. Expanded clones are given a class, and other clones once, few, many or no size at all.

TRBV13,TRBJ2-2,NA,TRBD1,TGTGCCAGCAGTCGTACAGGGGCAGCGAACACCGGGGAGCTGTTTTTT,CASSRTGAANTGELFF
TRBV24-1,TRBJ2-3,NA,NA,TGTGCCACCAGTGATTTGGGAGGACAGAGCACAGATACGCAGTATTTT,CATSDLGGQSTDTQYF
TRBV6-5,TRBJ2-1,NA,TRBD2,TGTGCCAGCAGTTCTGGACTAGCGGGGGGCGTGGAGCAGTTCTTC,CASSSGLAGGVEQFF
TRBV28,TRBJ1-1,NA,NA,TGTGCCAGCAGTTTGGAGGGGTATTCCACTGAAGCTTTCTTT,CASSLEGYSTEAFF
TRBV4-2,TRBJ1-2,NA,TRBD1,TGTGCCAGCAGCCAAGAGGTAGGGGGCCGTCCTGGCTACACCTTC,CASSQEVGGRPGYTF
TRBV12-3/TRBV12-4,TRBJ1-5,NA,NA,TGTGCCAGCAGTTTATCCACAAATCAGCCCCAGCATTTT,CASSLSTNQPQHF
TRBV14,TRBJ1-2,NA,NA,TGTGCCAGCAGCCAAGTAGACAGCTCCTATGGCTACACCTTC,CASSQVDSSYGYTF
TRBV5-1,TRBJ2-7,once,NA,TGCGCCAGCAGCCTGAAACTAGGACAGCCCTACGAGCAGTACTTC,CASSLKLGQPYEQYF
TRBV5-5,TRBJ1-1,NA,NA,TGTGCCAGCAGACGAGAATTGGGACACGAAAATGAAGCTTTCTTT,CASRRELGHENEAFF
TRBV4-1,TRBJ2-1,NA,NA,TGCGCCAGCAGCCAAGAAAGACAGGTCAATGAGCAGTTCTTC,CASSQERQVNEQFF
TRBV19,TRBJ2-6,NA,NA,TGTGCCAGTACCCCCGAGGTTGGCAGGAGGGGAGGTTCTGGGGCCAACGTCCTGACTTTC,CASTPEVGRRGGSGANVLTF
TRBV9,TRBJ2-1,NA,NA,TGTGCCAGCAGTCTCCAATCCAACTTGGACAATGAGCAGTTCTTC,CASSLQSNLDNEQFF
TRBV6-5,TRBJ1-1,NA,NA,TGTGCCAGCAGTTACTCGATTAGGGGAGGGACTGAAGCTTTCTTT,CASSYSIRGGTEAFF
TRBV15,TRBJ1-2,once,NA,TGTGCCACCAGCAGAGATCTCGGTAACTATGGCTACACCTTC,CATSRDLGNYGYTF
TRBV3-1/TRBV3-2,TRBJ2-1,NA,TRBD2,TGTGCCAGCAGCAGCGGTAGGACTAGCGGGAGAGATGAGCAGTTCTTC,CASSSGRTSGRDEQFF
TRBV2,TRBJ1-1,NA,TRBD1,TGTGCCAGCAGTGGCCGACAGGGCTTAACCGCTGAAGCTTTCTTT,CASSGRQGLTAEAFF
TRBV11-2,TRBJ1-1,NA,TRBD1,TGTGCCAGCAGCAGGGACAGCACTGAAGCTTTCTTT,CASSRDSTEAFF
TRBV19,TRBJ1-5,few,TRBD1,TGTGCCAGTAGCATCTTACAGGGGAGCGTGAAGGATCAGCCCCAGCATTTT,CASSILQGSVKDQPQHF
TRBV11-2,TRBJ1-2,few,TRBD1,TGTGCCAGCAGCTCTCCCCGCCCCTTGGACAGGTGGTACTATGGCTACACCTTC,CASSSPRPLDRWYYGYTF
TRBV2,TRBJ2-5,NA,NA,TGTGCCAGCAGGGCCAGGTCCAGTCAGGAGACCCAGTACTTC,CASRARSSQETQYF
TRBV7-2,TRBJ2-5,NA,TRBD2,TGTGCCAGCAGCTTAGGCGCATTAGCGGGGGGTACGTACGAGACCCAGTACTTC,CASSLGALAGGTYETQYF
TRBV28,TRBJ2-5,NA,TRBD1,TGTGCCAGCAGTCCGGCCTCCGGGACAGGGTTTTCGTCCCAGTACTTC,CASSPASGTGFSSQYF
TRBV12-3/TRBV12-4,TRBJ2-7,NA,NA,TGTGCCAGCAGTCTCCGCGGCCCAGGGATTCCGTACTTC,CASSLRGPGIPYF
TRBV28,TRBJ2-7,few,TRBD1,TGTGCCAGCAGTTTGGGAACTCACGGACAGGGAGAGTACTTC,CASSLGTHGQGEYF
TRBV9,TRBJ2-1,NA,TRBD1,TGTGCCAGCAGCGCTACAGGGGGCGCGACCCGGGATGAGCAGTTCTTC,CASSATGGATRDEQFF
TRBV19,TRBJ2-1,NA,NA,TGTGCCAGTAGTCCCTATACAGGACAGCCTTACAATGAGCAGTTCTTC,CASSPYTGQPYNEQFF
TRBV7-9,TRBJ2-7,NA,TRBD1,TGTGCCAGCAGCACAGGGGGTGCCTCCTACGAGCAGTACTTC,CASSTGGASYEQYF
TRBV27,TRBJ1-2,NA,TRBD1,TGTGCCAGCAGCCAGGACAGGGGAGATTGGTATGGCTACACCTTC,CASSQDRGDWYGYTF
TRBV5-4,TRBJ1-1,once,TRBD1,TGTGCCAGCAGCTGGGAACCGTTGGGGACAGGGAACACTGAAGCTTTCTTT,CASSWEPLGTGNTEAFF
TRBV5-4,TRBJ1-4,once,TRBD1,TGTGCCAGCAGCTTGGACAGGGGAACTGAAAAACTGTTTTTT,CASSLDRGTEKLFF
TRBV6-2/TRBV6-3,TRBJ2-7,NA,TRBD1,TGTGCCAGCAGTCCGCTCGGACAGGGAAATATGGGGGAGCAGTACTTC,CASSPLGQGNMGEQYF
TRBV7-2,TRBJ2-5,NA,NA,TGTGCCAGCAGCTTAACGGGGTACCAAGAGACCCAGTACTTC,CASSLTGYQETQYF
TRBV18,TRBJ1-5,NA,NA,TGTGCCAGCTCACCGGACTTTAATCAGCCCCAGCATTTT,CASSPDFNQPQHF
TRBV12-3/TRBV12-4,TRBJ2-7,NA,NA,TGTCCCCGGACTACTATCTCCTACGAGCAGTACTTC,CPRTTISYEQYF
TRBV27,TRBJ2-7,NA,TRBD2,TGTGCCAGCAGTGCCCCTAGAAAAACGGGGGGGCCGTACGAGCAGTACTTC,CASSAPRKTGGPYEQYF
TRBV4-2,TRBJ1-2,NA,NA,TGTGCCAGCAGCCAAGTATCTGGCCAGGGAAACTATGGCTACACCTTC,CASSQVSGQGNYGYTF
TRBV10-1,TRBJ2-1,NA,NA,TGCGCCAGCAGTGATCAGGCGGCAGGGGAGAATGAGCAGTTCTTC,CASSDQAAGENEQFF
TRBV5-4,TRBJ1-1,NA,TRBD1,TGTGCCAGCAGACTTATGACAGGGTCGGACACTGAAGCTTTCTTT,CASRLMTGSDTEAFF
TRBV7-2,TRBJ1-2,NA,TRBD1,TGTGCCAGCAGCCCAACGGGACAGACAATCTATGGCTACACCTTC,CASSPTGQTIYGYTF
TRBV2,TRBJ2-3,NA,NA,TGTGCCAGCACCGGCCGAGTGAGGGTCCACACAGATACGCAGTATTTT,CASTGRVRVHTDTQYF
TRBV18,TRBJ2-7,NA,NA,TGTGCCAGCTCACCTTCCAGGGAAACCTACGAGCAGTACTTC,CASSPSRETYEQYF
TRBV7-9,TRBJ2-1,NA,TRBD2,TGTGCCAGCAGCCCCTACGGACTAGCGGGGGTGAATGAGCAGTTCTTC,CASSPYGLAGVNEQFF
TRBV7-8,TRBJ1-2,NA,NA,TGTGCCAGCAGCTTAGAGGGTGCGGGTCAGAACTATGGCTACACCTTC,CASSLEGAGQNYGYTF
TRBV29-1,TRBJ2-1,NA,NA,TGCAGCGTTGAGGGGACACCCTATTCCTACAATGAGCAGTTCTTC,CSVEGTPYSYNEQFF
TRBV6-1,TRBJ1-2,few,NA,TGTGCCAGCAGTGAATCGTTGGCAGGCCGGCCCGGACTTTATGGCTACACCTTC,CASSESLAGRPGLYGYTF
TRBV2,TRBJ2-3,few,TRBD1,TGTGCCAGCAGTGTTGACCGGGACAGCCGACGACCCCAAACAATAGATACGCAGTATTTT,CASSVDRDSRRPQTIDTQYF
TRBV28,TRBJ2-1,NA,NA,TGTGCCACTAACCGGCTAGTCCATTTAAATGAGCAGTTCTTC,CATNRLVHLNEQFF
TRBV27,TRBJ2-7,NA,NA,TGTGCCAGCAGGTCGACAGGCCTACCATACGAGCAGTACTTC,CASRSTGLPYEQYF
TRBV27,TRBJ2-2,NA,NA,TGTGCCAGCAGGGAAAAAGGGCGACAGGCAACCGGGGAGCTGTTTTTT,CASREKGRQATGELFF
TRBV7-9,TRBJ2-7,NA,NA,TGTGCCAGCAGCTTAGCAGGGGGCTACGAGCAGTACTTC,CASSLAGGYEQYF
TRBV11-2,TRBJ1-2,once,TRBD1,TGTGCCAGCAGATCCCTCAGGGGGCGGGACTATGGCTACACCTTC,CASRSLRGRDYGYTF
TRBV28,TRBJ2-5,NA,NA,TGTGCCAGCAGTCCCGCCTCAGCGGCTAACCAAGAGACCCAGTACTTC,CASSPASAANQETQYF
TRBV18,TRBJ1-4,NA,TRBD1,TGTGCCAGCTCACCATCCGCCCCGAACAGGGGGCAGGGTGGAAAACTGTTTTTT,CASSPSAPNRGQGGKLFF
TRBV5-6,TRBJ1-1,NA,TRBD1,TGTGCCAGCAGCTTGTTTACGTCAGGGGGTGATCGCACTGAAGCTTTCTTT,CASSLFTSGGDRTEAFF
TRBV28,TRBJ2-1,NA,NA,TGTGCCAGCAGTTTGAATCAGGGGTCACGCAATGAGCAGTTCTTC,CASSLNQGSRNEQFF